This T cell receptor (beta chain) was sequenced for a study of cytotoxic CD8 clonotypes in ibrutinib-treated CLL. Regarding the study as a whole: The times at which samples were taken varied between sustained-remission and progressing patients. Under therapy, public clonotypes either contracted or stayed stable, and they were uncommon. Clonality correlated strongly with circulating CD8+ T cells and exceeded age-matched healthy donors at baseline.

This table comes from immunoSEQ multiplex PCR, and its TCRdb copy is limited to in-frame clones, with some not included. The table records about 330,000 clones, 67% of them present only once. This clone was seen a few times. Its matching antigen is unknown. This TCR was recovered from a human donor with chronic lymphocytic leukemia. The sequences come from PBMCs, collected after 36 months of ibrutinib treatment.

CDR3 DNA sequence: TGTGCCAGCTCACCAGAGGGGGCGAGGGGAAATTCACCCCTCCACTTT. Protein: CASSPEGARGNSPLHF. V and J are TRBV18 and TRBJ1-6; 7 bases align to TRBD1. Germline V gene lookup returns CDR1 KGHSH and CDR2 LQKENI. The CDR3 covers 16 residues. V shed 2 bases, J shed 7 bases, and the junction held 8 bases outside the gene matches.